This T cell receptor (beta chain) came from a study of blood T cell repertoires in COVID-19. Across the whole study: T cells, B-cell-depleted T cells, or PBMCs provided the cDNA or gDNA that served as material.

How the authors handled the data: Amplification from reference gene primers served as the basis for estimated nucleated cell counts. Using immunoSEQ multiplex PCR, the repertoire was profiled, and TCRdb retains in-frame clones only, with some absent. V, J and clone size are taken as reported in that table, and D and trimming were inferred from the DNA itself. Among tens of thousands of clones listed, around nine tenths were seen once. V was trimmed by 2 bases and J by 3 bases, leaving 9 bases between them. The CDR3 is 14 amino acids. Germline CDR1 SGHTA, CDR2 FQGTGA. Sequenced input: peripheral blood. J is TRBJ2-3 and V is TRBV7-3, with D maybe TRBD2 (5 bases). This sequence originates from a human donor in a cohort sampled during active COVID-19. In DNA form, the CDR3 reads TGTGCCAGCAGCTTAGCGGGCCTAACAGATACGCAGTATTTT. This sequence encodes CASSLAGLTDTQYF. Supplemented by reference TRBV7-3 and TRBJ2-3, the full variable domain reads GAGVSQTPSNKVTEKGKYVELRCDPISGHTALYWYRQSLGQGPEFLIYFQGTGAADDSGLPNDRFFAVRPEGSVSTLKIQRTERGDSAVYLCASSLAGLTDTQYFGPGTRLTVL.